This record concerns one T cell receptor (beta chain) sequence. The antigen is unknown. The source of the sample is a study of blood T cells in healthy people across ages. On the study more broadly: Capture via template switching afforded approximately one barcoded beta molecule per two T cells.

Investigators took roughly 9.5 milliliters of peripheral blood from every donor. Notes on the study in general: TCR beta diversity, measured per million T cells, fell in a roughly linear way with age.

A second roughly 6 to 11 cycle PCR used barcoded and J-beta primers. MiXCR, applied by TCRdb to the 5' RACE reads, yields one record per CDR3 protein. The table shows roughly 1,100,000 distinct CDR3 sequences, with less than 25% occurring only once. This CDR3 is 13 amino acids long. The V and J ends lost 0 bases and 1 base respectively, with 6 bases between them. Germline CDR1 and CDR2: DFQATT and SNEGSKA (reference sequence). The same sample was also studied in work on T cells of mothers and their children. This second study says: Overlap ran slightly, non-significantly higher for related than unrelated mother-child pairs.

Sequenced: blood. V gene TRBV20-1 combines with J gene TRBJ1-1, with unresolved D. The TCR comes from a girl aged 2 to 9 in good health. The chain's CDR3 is CSAREAGNTEAFF. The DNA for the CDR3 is TGCAGTGCTAGAGAAGCAGGGAACACTGAAGCTTTCTTT.